The 32 T cell receptor beta chains given below trace back to one sample, sequenced in a study of shared clonotypes between healthy human individuals. Here immunoSEQ multiplex PCR was the method, and the copy in TCRdb shows in-frame clones only, minus some. The data contain fewer than 550,000 clones, 60% to 80% of them singletons. The specimen sequenced was PBMCs. The receptor set was obtained from a woman between 40 and 50 years old in good health. Some clones in this sample may be carry-over from other donors' samples.

This clone was observed a handful of times. The rearrangement links TRBV20-1 to TRBJ1-4; D may be TRBD1 (5 bases). Germline assignment: CDR1 DFQATT and CDR2 SNEGSKA (reference sequence). Trimming removed 5 bases from V and 8 bases from J, with 9 bases in between. The CDR3 has 11 residues. Here the CDR3 reads CSAHGGEKLFF. In nucleotides, the CDR3 is TGCAGTGCTCATGGGGGGGAAAAACTGTTTTTT.

The chain has TRBV6-5 and TRBJ1-2, with 9 bases identical to TRBD1. The CDR3 has 15 amino acids. With V trimmed by 5 bases and J by 3 bases, 7 bases remained unmatched. From germline, CDR1 is MNHEY and CDR2 SVGAGI. The CDR3 DNA reads TGTGCCAGCAGTACAACGAGGACAGGGGACTATGGCTACACCTTC. Residues: CASSTTRTGDYGYTF.

The V gene is TRBV27, the J gene TRBJ2-3; no firm D call. Germline V gives CDR1 MNHEY, CDR2 SMNVEV (reference sequence). The CDR3 has 14 residues. The V end was cut by 2 bases, the J end by 7 bases, with 13 bases between. In nucleotides, the CDR3 is TGTGCCAGCAGTTTAAGCAAAGAGAGCCATACGCAGTATTTT. It encodes CASSLSKESHTQYF.

The chain recombines TRBV11-3 with TRBJ2-5, with 9 bases fitting TRBD2. Germline V lookup: CDR1 SGHNT, CDR2 YENEEA. There are 16 residues in the CDR3. Germline trimming cut 5 bases from V and 0 bases from J; bases unmatched to any gene: 7. The CDR3 DNA is TGTGCCAGCAGCCCGGGGACTAGCTCGAACCAAGAGACCCAGTACTTC. Translating it yields CASSPGTSSNQETQYF.

The CDR3: CASMRDVGTEAFF. The CDR3, as DNA: TGCGCCAGCATGAGGGACGTGGGGACTGAAGCTTTCTTT. This rearrangement joins TRBV5-1 to TRBJ1-1; the D gene is possibly TRBD1 (5 bases). Germline V gene lookup returns CDR1 SGHRS and CDR2 YFSETQ. Trimming took off 6 bases at V and 5 bases at J, with 14 bases between the two ends. The CDR3 consists of 13 residues. Full variable domain (missing parts from reference TRBV5-1 and TRBJ1-1): KAGVTQTPRYLIKTRGQQVTLSCSPISGHRSVSWYQQTPGQGLQFLFEYFSETQRNKGNFPGRFSGRQFSNSRSEMNVSTLELGDSALYLCASMRDVGTEAFFGQGTRLTVV.

This sequence joins TRBV6-1 and TRBJ2-1, with TRBD1 matching 11 bases. Germline values: CDR1 MNHNS, CDR2 SASEGT. This CDR3 contains 15 residues. With 6 bases clipped from V and 7 bases from J, the junction kept 8 bases outside the gene matches. CDR3 amino acids: CASSLDRGRQNEQFF. CDR3 nucleotides: TGTGCCAGCAGCCTGGACAGGGGGCGTCAAAATGAGCAGTTCTTC.

This rearrangement joins TRBV5-1 to TRBJ2-5; no clear D gene. Trimming took 4 bases from V and 5 from J, leaving 9 bases between them. Looked up from germline, CDR1 is SGHRS and CDR2 is YFSETQ. This CDR3 is 12 amino acids long. The CDR3 nucleotides are TGCGCCAGCAGCGCCCAACAGGAGACCCAGTACTTC. It yields the protein CASSAQQETQYF.

The rearrangement uses TRBV30 and TRBJ2-5; D gene uncertain. This CDR3 is built from 12 residues. V shed 5 bases and J shed 5 bases, with 12 bases lying between them. Germline V lookup: CDR1 GTSNPN, CDR2 SVGIG (reference sequence). DNA for the CDR3: TGTGCCTGGGGTCTAGGGCTGGAGACCCAGTACTTC. Protein sequence: CAWGLGLETQYF.

The sample holds a few counts of this clone. The gene calls are TRBV6-5 and TRBJ1-3; a possible D gene is TRBD1 (6 bases). The CDR3 spans 16 residues. Trimming cost V 0 bases and J 4 bases, with 13 bases left between them. Germline CDR1 and CDR2: MNHEY and SVGAGI. CDR3 nucleotide sequence: TGTGCCAGCAGTTACTCGACGGGGGCGAGAGGAAACACCATATATTTT. It is translated as CASSYSTGARGNTIYF.

V usage is TRBV28 and J usage is TRBJ2-5, with unresolved D. The DNA end is a closer match to TRBJ2-7, so the J assignment may be wrong. This CDR3 comprises 13 residues. Germline values: CDR1 MDHEN, CDR2 SYDVKM. The CDR3 DNA is TGTGCCAGCCGACTTTGGAGCTCCTACGAGCAGTACTTC. This gives the protein CASRLWSSYEQYF.

This clone has ten or more counts. This rearrangement joins TRBV5-5 to TRBJ2-1; D is perhaps TRBD1 or TRBD2 (5 bases each). The germline V gene encodes CDR1 SGHKS and CDR2 YYEKEE (reference sequence). CDR3 length equals 17 residues. V gave up 9 bases and J gave up 8 bases, with 30 bases separating them. In nucleotides, the CDR3 is TGTGCCACCCACTCGCGGGCTAGTCCAAGGAGAGGGGATGAGCAGTTCTTC. Residues: CATHSRASPRRGDEQFF.

The V and J genes are TRBV6-5 and TRBJ2-3, with D unresolved. V was cut by 2 bases and J by 6 bases, with 9 bases left in between. The CDR3 runs 13 residues. CDR1 and CDR2 from the germline V gene are MNHEY and SVGAGI. The chain's CDR3 is CASSYVGADTQYF. The DNA of the CDR3 is TGTGCCAGCAGTTACGTTGGAGCGGATACGCAGTATTTT.

The sample holds one count of this clone. The V call is TRBV28, the J call TRBJ2-3; D is unclear. Germline lookup yields CDR1 MDHEN and CDR2 SYDVKM. CDR3 length: 15 residues. The V end was cut by 6 bases, the J end by 0 bases, with 13 bases between. The CDR3 DNA is TGTGCCAGCAGCCGAGGAACCTTCAGCACAGATACGCAGTATTTT. Translated: CASSRGTFSTDTQYF.

On this clone: A single base separates this from a much larger clone, so it may be a read error. The CDR3, as DNA: TGCAGCGCTGGGGCGGGTTGGGTAATGAACACTGAAGCTTTCTTT. Amino acid sequence: CSAGAGWVMNTEAFF. The chain recombines TRBV29-1 with TRBJ1-1; possibly TRBD1 for D (5 bases). From germline, CDR1 is SQVTM and CDR2 ANQGSEA. The CDR3 sequence is 15 residues long. Trimming left V 7 bases short and J 0 bases short, with 18 bases between.

The rearrangement joins TRBV6-1 to TRBJ1-2; a possible D gene is TRBD1 (6 bases). The CDR3 spans 13 residues. The V gene lost 10 bases and the J gene lost 0 bases, with 12 bases spanning the gap. Germline CDR1 and CDR2: MNHNS and SASEGT. CDR3 sequence reads: CATNRDTNYGYTF. DNA of the CDR3: TGTGCCACCAACCGGGACACTAACTATGGCTACACCTTC.

About this clone itself: With a far larger clone one base away, a read error is the likely cause. The chain combines TRBV5-1 with TRBJ2-1; TRBD2 matches at 7 bases. Losses at the gene ends were 4 bases for V and 6 bases for J; bases not matched to a gene: 10. Germline values: CDR1 SGHRS, CDR2 YFSETQ. The CDR3 consists of 15 residues. CDR3 region: CASSRGLAAINEQFF. In DNA, the CDR3 is TGCGCCAGCAGCCGTGGGCTAGCGGCAATCAATGAGCAGTTCTTC.

This chain joins TRBV6-1 and TRBJ2-1; TRBD2 matches at 12 bases. Unmatched junction bases numbered 2, after V lost 2 bases and J lost 3 bases. This CDR3 has 16 residues. The germline CDR1 and CDR2 sequences are MNHNS and SASEGT. As DNA, the CDR3 is TGTGCCAGCAGTGAAATGGGACTAGCGGGCTACAATGAGCAGTTCTTC. Protein sequence: CASSEMGLAGYNEQFF.

The chain carries TRBV19 and TRBJ2-1, with TRBD2 matching 10 bases. Germline CDR1 and CDR2: LNHDA and SQIVND (reference sequence). V was clipped by 0 bases and J by 4 bases; unmatched bases: 9. The CDR3 is 18 amino acids. The DNA of the CDR3 is TGTGCCAGTAGTATAGATGGAATAGCGGGAGGCACATACAATGAGCAGTTCTTC. Residues: CASSIDGIAGGTYNEQFF.

The chain links TRBV4-3 to TRBJ2-3; no clear D gene. The germline V gene encodes CDR1 LGHNA and CDR2 YSLEER. V lost 0 bases, J lost 2 bases, and 9 bases lay in between. The CDR3 is 15 amino acids. Written as DNA, the CDR3 is TGCGCCAGCAGCCAAGAAGAGCGCCTCACAGATACGCAGTATTTT. Amino acids: CASSQEERLTDTQYF.

The V call is TRBV15, the J call TRBJ2-2; TRBD1 or TRBD2 may be the D gene (6 bases each). Germline loops: CDR1 LNHNV, CDR2 YYDKDF (reference sequence). The CDR3 loop spans 16 amino acids. Trimming stripped 0 bases from V and 7 bases from J, with 15 bases between. CDR3: CATSRDAGTPIGELFF. CDR3 DNA sequence: TGTGCCACCAGCAGAGATGCGGGGACACCGATCGGGGAGCTGTTTTTT. Full variable domain (remainder filled in from reference TRBV15 and TRBJ2-2): DAMVIQNPRYQVTQFGKPVTLSCSQTLNHNVMYWYQQKSSQAPKLLFHYYDKDFNNEADTPDNFQSRRPNTSFCFLDIRSPGLGDTAMYLCATSRDAGTPIGELFFGEGSRLTVL.

The genes are TRBV5-1 and TRBJ2-2; 8 bases agree with TRBD1. V lost 0 bases to trimming and J lost 6 bases; unmatched junction nucleotides: 4. The CDR3 runs to 15 residues. Germline loops: CDR1 SGHRS, CDR2 YFSETQ. The CDR3 coding sequence is TGCGCCAGCAGCTTGGCCCCAGGGGGCCCCGGGGAGCTGTTTTTT. Its protein product is CASSLAPGGPGELFF.

The chain uses TRBV2 and TRBJ2-2; TRBD2 agrees at 10 bases. J gave up 5 bases and V 5 bases, and 5 bases lay outside the gene matches. Germline values: CDR1 SNHLY, CDR2 FYNNEI. The CDR3 has 15 amino acids. CDR3 residues: CASSPGTSVTGELFF. The DNA for the CDR3 is TGTGCCAGCAGTCCCGGGACTAGCGTTACCGGGGAGCTGTTTTTT.

A remark on this clone: One end of the junction is discordant with germline, which a read error may explain. The V call is TRBV7-8, the J call TRBJ2-3, with TRBD1 matching 7 bases. CDR3 length: 15 residues. The germline gives CDR1 SGHVS, CDR2 FQNEAQ. CDR3 in DNA: TGTGCCACCAGCCCCTTGACAGGGCGAACAGATACGCAGTATTTT. This encodes CATSPLTGRTDTQYF.

This chain links TRBV5-4 with TRBJ2-3; D tentatively reads TRBD1 or TRBD2 (6 bases each). CDR1 SGHNT and CDR2 YYREEE come from the germline V gene (reference sequence). This CDR3 contains 16 residues. V was pared by 4 bases and J by 3 bases, with 18 bases between. CDR3 sequence reads: CASSNRMGGGTDTQYF. CDR3 DNA: TGTGCCAGCAGCAATCGTATGGGGGGCGGGACAGATACGCAGTATTTT.

This chain joins TRBV5-4 and TRBJ2-7; D is undetermined. Germline values: CDR1 SGHNT, CDR2 YYREEE (reference sequence). The CDR3 totals 14 residues. V dropped 0 bases and J dropped 2 bases, with 9 bases sitting between them. The DNA for the CDR3 is TGTGCCAGCAGCTTGGGACCAGTCACCTACGAGCAGTACTTC. It specifies CASSLGPVTYEQYF.

The rearrangement links TRBV29-1 to TRBJ2-3, with a weak D call TRBD2 (6 bases). V lost 8 bases, J lost 0 bases, and 12 bases lay in between. The germline V gene encodes CDR1 SQVTM and CDR2 ANQGSEA. This CDR3 has 13 residues. This CDR3 reads CSHGGGSTDTQYF. The CDR3 nucleotides are TGCAGCCACGGTGGAGGGAGCACAGATACGCAGTATTTT.

The gene calls are TRBV7-9 and TRBJ2-1, with 7 bases identical to TRBD1. The V segment lost 2 bases and the J segment 0 bases; nucleotides outside the gene matches: 7. The V gene's germline CDR1 is SEHNR and CDR2 FQNEAQ (reference sequence). This CDR3 has 17 amino acids. CDR3 in amino acids: CASSLPPTGSSYNEQFF. The CDR3, as DNA: TGTGCCAGCAGCTTACCCCCGACAGGGAGCTCCTACAATGAGCAGTTCTTC.

This clone appeared once. The chain joins TRBV5-1 to TRBJ2-3; possibly TRBD1 for D (6 bases). Germline V CDR1 and CDR2: SGHRS, YFSETQ. Trimming removed 4 bases from V and 4 bases from J, with 22 bases in between. The CDR3 has 17 amino acids. The CDR3 nucleotides are TGCGCCAGCAGCCGACAGCCACAGGGTCGTACGGCAGATACGCAGTATTTT. Translating it yields CASSRQPQGRTADTQYF.

This sequence joins TRBV21-1 and TRBJ2-7; the listed D gene, TRBD1, was not tested against the DNA. TRBV21-1 is listed as a pseudogene. The CDR3 runs 19 residues. In nucleotides, the CDR3 is TGTGCCAGCAGCAAACGGGGAAAGTCCCCCGGGACAGCCTCCTACGAGCAGTACTTC. Its protein is CASSKRGKSPGTASYEQYF.

This clone was seen a handful of times. The CDR3 spells CASSGGRGGSYGYTF. CDR3 coding DNA: TGTGCCAGCAGTGGAGGGAGGGGAGGGAGCTATGGCTACACCTTC. The chain links TRBV9 to TRBJ1-2; D might be TRBD1 (5 bases). The CDR3 is 15 amino acids. Germline V gene data show CDR1 as SGDLS and CDR2 as YYNGEE. Trimming removed 5 bases from V and 4 bases from J, with 18 bases in between.

This chain joins TRBV5-4 and TRBJ2-3, with 7 positions matching TRBD2. The CDR3 is 16 residues long. Germline assignment: CDR1 SGHNT and CDR2 YYREEE (reference sequence). V shed 6 bases, J shed 3 bases, and the junction held 13 bases outside the gene matches. CDR3 region: CASTGGAGVVTDTQYF. In DNA, the CDR3 is TGTGCCAGCACCGGAGGGGCGGGAGTGGTAACAGATACGCAGTATTTT. Together with reference TRBV5-4 and TRBJ2-3, the CDR3 gives the full variable domain: ETGVTQSPTHLIKTRGQQVTLRCSSQSGHNTVSWYQQALGQGPQFIFQYYREEENGRGNFPPRFSGLQFPNYSSELNVNALELDDSALYLCASTGGAGVVTDTQYFGPGTRLTVL.

The CDR3 sequence is CASRTGAGSPLHF. In nucleotides, the CDR3 is TGTGCCAGCAGGACAGGGGCGGGATCACCCCTCCACTTT. V is TRBV6-1 and J is TRBJ1-6, with 8 bases lining up with TRBD1. Per germline, CDR1 MNHNS and CDR2 SASEGT. There are 13 residues in the CDR3. V dropped 6 bases and J dropped 10; count of bases not matched to a gene: 5.